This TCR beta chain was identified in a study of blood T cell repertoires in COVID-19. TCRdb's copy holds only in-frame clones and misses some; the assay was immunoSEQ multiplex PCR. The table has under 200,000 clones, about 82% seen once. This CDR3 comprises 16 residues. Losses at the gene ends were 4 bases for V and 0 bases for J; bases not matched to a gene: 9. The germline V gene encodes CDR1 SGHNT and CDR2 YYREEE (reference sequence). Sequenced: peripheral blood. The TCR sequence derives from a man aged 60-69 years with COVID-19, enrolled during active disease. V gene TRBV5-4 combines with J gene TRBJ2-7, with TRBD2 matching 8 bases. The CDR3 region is CASSPSTSGISYEQYF. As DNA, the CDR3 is TGTGCCAGCAGCCCCTCCACTAGCGGAATCTCCTACGAGCAGTACTTC.